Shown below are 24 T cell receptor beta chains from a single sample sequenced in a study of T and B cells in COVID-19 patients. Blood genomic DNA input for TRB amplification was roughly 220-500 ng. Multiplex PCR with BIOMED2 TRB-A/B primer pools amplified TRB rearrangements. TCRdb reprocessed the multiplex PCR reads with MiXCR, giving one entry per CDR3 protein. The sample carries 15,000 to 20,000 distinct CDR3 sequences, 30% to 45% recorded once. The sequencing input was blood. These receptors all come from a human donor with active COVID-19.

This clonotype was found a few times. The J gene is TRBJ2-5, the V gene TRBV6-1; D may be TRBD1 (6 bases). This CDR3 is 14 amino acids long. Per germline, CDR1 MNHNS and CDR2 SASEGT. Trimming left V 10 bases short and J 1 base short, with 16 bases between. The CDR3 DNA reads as TGTGCCACTCAACGGGGACACAGCCAAGAGACCCAGTACTTC. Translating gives CATQRGHSQETQYF.

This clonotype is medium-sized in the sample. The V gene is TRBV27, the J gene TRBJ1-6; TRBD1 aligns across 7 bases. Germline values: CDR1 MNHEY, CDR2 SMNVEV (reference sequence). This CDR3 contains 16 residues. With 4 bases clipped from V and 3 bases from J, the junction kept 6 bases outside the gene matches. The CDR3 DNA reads TGTGCCAGCAGTTCTCCTGACAGGGACTATAATTCACCCCTCCACTTT. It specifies CASSSPDRDYNSPLHF.

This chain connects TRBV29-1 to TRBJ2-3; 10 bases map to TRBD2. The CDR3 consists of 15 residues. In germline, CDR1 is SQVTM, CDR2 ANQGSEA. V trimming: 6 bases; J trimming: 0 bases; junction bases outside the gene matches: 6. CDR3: CSVERGGASTDTQYF. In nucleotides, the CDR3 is TGCAGCGTGGAGCGGGGGGGGGCTAGCACAGATACGCAGTATTTT.

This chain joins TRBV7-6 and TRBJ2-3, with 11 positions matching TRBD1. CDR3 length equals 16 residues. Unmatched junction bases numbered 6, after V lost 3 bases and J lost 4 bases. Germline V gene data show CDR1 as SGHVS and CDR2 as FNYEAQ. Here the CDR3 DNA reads TGTGCCAGCAGCTTGGGACAGGGGGTTCGGCCAGATACGCAGTATTTT. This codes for CASSLGQGVRPDTQYF.

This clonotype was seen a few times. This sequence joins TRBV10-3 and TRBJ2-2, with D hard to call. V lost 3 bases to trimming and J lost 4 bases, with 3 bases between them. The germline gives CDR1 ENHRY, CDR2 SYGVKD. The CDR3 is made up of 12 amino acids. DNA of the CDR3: TGTGCCATCAGTGATGCCACCGGGGAGCTGTTTTTT. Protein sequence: CAISDATGELFF.

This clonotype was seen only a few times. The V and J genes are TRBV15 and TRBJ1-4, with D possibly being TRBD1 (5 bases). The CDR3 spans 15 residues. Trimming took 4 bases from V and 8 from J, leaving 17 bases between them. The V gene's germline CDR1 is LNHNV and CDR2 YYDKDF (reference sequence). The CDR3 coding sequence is TGTGCCACCAGCACTCAAAGGGGAGGAAAGGAAAAACTGTTTTTT. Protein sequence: CATSTQRGGKEKLFF.

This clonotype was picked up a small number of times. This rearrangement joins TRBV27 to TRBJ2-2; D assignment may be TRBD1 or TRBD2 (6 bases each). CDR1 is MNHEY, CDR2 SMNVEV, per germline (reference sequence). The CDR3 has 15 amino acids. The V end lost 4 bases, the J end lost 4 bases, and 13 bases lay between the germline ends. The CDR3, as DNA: TGTGCCAGCAGTTCCTGGGGGGCTGGCACCGGGGAGCTGTTTTTT. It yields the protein CASSSWGAGTGELFF.

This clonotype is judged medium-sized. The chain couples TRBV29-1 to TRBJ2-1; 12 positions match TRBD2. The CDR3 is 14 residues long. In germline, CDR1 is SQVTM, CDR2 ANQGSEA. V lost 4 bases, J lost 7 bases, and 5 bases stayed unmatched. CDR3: CSVGASGGGNEQFF. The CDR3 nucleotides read TGCAGCGTTGGGGCTAGCGGGGGGGGTAATGAGCAGTTCTTC.

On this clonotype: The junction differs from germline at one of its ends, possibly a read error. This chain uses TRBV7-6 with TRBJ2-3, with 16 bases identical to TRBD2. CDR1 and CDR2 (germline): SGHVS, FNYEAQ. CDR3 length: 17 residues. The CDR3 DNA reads TGTGCCGGCAGCTTAGGGACTAGCGGGGGGGGCCCAGATACGCAGTATTTT. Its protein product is CAGSLGTSGGGPDTQYF.

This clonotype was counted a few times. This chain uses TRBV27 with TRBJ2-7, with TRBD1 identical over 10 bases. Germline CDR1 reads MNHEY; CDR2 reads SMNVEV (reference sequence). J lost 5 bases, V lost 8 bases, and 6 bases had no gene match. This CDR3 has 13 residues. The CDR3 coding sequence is TGTGCCAGCCGACAGGGGGCTATCGACGAGCAGTACTTC. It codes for CASRQGAIDEQYF.

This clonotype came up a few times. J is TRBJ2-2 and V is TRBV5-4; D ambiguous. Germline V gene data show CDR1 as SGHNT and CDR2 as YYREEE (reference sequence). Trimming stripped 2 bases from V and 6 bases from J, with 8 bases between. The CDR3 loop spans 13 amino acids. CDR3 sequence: CASSLYKAGELFF. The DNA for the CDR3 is TGTGCCAGCAGCTTATACAAGGCCGGGGAGCTGTTTTTT.

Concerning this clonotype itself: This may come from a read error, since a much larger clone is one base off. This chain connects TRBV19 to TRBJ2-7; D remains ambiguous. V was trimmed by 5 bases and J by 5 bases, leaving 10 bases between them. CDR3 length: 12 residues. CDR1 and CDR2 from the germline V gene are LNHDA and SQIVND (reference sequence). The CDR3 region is CASSFGRNEQYF. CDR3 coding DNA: TGTGCCAGTAGTTTTGGTAGGAACGAGCAGTACTTC.

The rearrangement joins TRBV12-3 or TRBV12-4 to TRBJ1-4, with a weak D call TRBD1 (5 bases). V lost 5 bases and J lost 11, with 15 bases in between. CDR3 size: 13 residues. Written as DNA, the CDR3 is TGTGCCAGCAGTGCAGGGTTCCGTGGGAAACTGTTTTTT. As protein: CASSAGFRGKLFF.

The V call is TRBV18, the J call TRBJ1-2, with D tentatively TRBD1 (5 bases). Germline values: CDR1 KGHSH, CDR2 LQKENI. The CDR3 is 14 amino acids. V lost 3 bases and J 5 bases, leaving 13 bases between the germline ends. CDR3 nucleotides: TGTGCCAGCTCACCGGGACGGGAATGGTATGGCTACACCTTC. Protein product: CASSPGREWYGYTF.

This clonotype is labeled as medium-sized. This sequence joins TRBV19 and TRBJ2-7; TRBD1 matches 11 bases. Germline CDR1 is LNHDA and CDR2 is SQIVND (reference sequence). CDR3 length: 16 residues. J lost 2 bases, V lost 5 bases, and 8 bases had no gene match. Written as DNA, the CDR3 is TGTGCCAGTAGTTCCCCCTGGACAGGGGGCGCCTACGAGCAGTACTTC. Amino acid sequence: CASSSPWTGGAYEQYF. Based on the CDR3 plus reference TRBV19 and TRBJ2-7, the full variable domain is DGGITQSPKYLFRKEGQNVTLSCEQNLNHDAMYWYRQDPGQGLRLIYYSQIVNDFQKGDIAEGYSVSREKKESFPLTVTSAQKNPTAFYLCASSSPWTGGAYEQYFGPGTRLTVT.

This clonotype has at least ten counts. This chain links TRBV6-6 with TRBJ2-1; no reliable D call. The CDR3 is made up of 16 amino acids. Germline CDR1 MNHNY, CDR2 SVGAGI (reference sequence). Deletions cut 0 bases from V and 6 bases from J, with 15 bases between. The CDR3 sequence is CASSYSVWPPPNEQFF. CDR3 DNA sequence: TGTGCCAGCAGTTACTCGGTTTGGCCTCCACCCAATGAGCAGTTCTTC.

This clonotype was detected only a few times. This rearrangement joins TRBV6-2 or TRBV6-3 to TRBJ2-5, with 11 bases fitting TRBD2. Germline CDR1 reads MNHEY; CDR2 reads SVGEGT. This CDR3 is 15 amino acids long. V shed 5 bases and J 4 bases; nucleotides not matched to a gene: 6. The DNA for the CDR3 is TGTGCCAGCAGTAAGGCACTAGCGGGGGTAGAGACCCAGTACTTC. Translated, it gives CASSKALAGVETQYF.

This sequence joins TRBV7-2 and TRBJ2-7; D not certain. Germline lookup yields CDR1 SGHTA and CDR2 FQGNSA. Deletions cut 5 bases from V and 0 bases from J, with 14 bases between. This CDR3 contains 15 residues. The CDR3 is CASSHDSKSSYEQYF. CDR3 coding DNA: TGTGCCAGCAGCCACGACTCAAAGAGCTCCTACGAGCAGTACTTC.

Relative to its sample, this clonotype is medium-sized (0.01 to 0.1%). The CDR3 DNA is TGTGCCAGCAGCTTGGGCGGAGGATACGAGCAGTACTTC. Its protein is CASSLGGGYEQYF. The chain combines TRBV13 with TRBJ2-7, with D maybe TRBD2 (5 bases). Germline V gives CDR1 PRHDT, CDR2 FYEKMQ (reference sequence). The CDR3 runs 13 residues. The germline V and J ends were trimmed by 3 bases and 4 bases, with 10 bases remaining between them.

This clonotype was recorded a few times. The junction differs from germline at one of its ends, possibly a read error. CDR3 region: CASRLAGKGYEQYF. The DNA for the CDR3 is TGTGCCAGCAGATTAGCGGGGAAGGGCTACGAGCAGTACTTC. The genes are TRBV12-3 or TRBV12-4 and TRBJ2-7; TRBD2 aligns across 8 bases. The CDR3 runs 14 residues.

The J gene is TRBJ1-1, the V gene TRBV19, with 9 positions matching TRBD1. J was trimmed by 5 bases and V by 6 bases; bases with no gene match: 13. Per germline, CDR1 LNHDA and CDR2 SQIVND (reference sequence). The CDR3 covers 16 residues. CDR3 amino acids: CASRYSPGTGPTEAFF. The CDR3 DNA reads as TGTGCCAGTAGATATAGTCCCGGGACAGGGCCAACTGAAGCTTTCTTT.

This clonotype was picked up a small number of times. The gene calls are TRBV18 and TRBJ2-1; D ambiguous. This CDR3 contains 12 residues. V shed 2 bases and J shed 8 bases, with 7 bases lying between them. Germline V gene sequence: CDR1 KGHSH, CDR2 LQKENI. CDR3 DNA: TGTGCCAGCTCACCAGGTATAGATGAGCAGTTCTTC. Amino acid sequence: CASSPGIDEQFF.

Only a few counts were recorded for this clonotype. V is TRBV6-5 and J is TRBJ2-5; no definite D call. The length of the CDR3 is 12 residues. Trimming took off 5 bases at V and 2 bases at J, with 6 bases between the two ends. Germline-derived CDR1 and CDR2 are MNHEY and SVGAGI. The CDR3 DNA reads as TGTGCCAGCAGTGGTGGGCAAGAGACCCAGTACTTC. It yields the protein CASSGGQETQYF.

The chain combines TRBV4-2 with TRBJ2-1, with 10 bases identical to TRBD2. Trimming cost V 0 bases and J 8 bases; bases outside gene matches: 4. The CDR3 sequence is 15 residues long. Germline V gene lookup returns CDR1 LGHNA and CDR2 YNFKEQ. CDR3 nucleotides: TGTGCCAGCAGCCAAGAAGCGGGGGGGCCGGATGAGCAGTTCTTC. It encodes CASSQEAGGPDEQFF.